Sequencing of this T cell receptor beta chain was carried out in a study of human T cells and chemical hapten exposure. TCRdb ran MiXCR on the RACE reads and lists one entry per CDR3 protein. The repertoire has around 330,000 distinct CDR3 sequences, around 5.5% of them found once; the top ten carry approximately 8.2%. This clonotype was observed a handful of times. Trimming shortened V by 0 bases and J by 3 bases, and 8 bases separated the two germline ends. CDR1 and CDR2 (germline): SGHNT, YYREEE (reference sequence). The CDR3 is made up of 14 amino acids. As to time point: pre-sensitization, week 0. Regarding treatment: therapeutic diphenylcyclopropenone sensitization with weekly scalp DPC.

The sequenced sample was whole blood, obtained in connection with sensitization to the hapten diphenylcyclopropenone (DPC). V gene TRBV5-4 combines with J gene TRBJ2-3, with D hard to call. The source is a woman between 18 and 29 years old with alopecia areata. Some clones in this sample may be carry-over from other donors' samples. In nucleotides, the CDR3 is TGTGCCAGCAGCTTGGTTAATCCTACAGATACGCAGTATTTT. Translated, it gives CASSLVNPTDTQYF. Full variable domain (rest looked up from reference TRBV5-4 and TRBJ2-3): ETGVTQSPTHLIKTRGQQVTLRCSSQSGHNTVSWYQQALGQGPQFIFQYYREEENGRGNFPPRFSGLQFPNYSSELNVNALELDDSALYLCASSLVNPTDTQYFGPGTRLTVL.